Included here is one T cell receptor beta chain sequence, with context. TCRdb keeps only in-frame clones here, not all; method: immunoSEQ multiplex PCR. This table has 850,000 to 1,200,000 clones, 65% to 80% appearing once. The sample originates from a study of shared clonotypes between healthy human individuals. Study background: The study used three CD4 naive, three CD4 memory, two CD8 naive and one CD8 memory plate per donor.

Sequencing was done on a sample of memory CD4+ T cells sorted from blood. The sample's subset: CD45RA-negative fraction. This receptor was identified in a man aged 18 to 35 in good health.

CDR3 sequence: CASSVGQSTDTQYF. CDR3 DNA sequence: TGTGCCAGCAGCGTCGGACAAAGCACAGATACGCAGTATTTT. This chain joins TRBV7-6 and TRBJ2-3; TRBD1 might be the D (5 bases). The CDR3 loop spans 14 amino acids. Germline V gene sequence: CDR1 SGHVS, CDR2 FNYEAQ. Trimming removed 5 bases from V and 0 bases from J, with 9 bases in between.